The TCR beta chain under discussion was sequenced for a study of cytomegalovirus exposure and HLA in healthy donors. V gave up 4 bases and J gave up 6 bases; unmatched junction bases: 13. Germline lookup yields CDR1 SGDLS and CDR2 YYNGEE. The CDR3 has 17 amino acids. PCR used 60 Vbeta primers and 13 Jbeta primers. Produced via immunoSEQ multiplex PCR; TCRdb's table is partial and in-frame only. The data contain about 130,000 clones, 84% of them singletons. This chain links TRBV9 with TRBJ1-4; 9 positions agree with TRBD1. This clonotype was obtained from a woman aged 18-30 years in good health and CMV-seropositive. Sequenced material: PBMCs. The CDR3 here is CASSPRDRVGLDEKLFF. CDR3 DNA: TGTGCCAGCAGCCCCCGGGACAGGGTGGGGTTGGATGAAAAACTGTTTTTT.